This T cell receptor (beta chain) was recovered during a study of blood T cell repertoires in COVID-19. At the level of the study: Samples taken during acute and convalescent COVID-19 were collected in the United States, Italy and Spain.

As processed by the authors: Estimates of nucleated cell counts were drawn from the amplification of reference gene primers. The protocol was immunoSEQ multiplex PCR, while the TCRdb copy is restricted to in-frame clones and leaves out a portion. The DNA was the basis for D and trimming; V, J and clone size are from that table. This sample has 45,000 or so clones, with around nine tenths found just once. V was clipped by 5 bases and J by 8 bases; unmatched bases: 13. The CDR3 is made up of 15 amino acids. Germline loops: CDR1 MNHEY, CDR2 SVGAGI. The sequencing input was peripheral blood. The chain recombines TRBV6-5 with TRBJ2-3; 7 bases are shared with TRBD1. The clonotype was recovered from a human donor in a cohort sampled during active COVID-19. CDR3 residues: CASSPPGQEPGTQYF. DNA of the CDR3: TGTGCCAGCAGTCCACCCGGACAGGAGCCAGGTACGCAGTATTTT.